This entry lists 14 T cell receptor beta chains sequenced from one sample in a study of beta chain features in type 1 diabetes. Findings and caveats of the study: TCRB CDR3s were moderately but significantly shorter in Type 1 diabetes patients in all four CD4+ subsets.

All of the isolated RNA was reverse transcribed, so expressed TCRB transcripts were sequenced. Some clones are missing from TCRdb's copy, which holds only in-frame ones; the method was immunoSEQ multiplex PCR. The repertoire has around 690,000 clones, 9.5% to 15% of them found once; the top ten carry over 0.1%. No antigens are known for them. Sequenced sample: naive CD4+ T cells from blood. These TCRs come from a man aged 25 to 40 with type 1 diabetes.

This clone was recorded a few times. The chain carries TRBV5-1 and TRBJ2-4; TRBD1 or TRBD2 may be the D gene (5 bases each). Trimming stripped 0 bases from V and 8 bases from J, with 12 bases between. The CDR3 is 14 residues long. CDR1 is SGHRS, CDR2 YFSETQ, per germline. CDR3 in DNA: TGCGCCAGCAGCTTGGGCAGGGACGAGGACATTCAGTACTTC. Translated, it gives CASSLGRDEDIQYF.

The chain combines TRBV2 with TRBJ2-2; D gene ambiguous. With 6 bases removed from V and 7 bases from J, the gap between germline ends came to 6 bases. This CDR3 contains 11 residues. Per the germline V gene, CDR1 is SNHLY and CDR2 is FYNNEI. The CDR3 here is CASRDSGELFF. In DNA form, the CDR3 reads TGTGCCAGCAGGGATAGCGGGGAGCTGTTTTTT.

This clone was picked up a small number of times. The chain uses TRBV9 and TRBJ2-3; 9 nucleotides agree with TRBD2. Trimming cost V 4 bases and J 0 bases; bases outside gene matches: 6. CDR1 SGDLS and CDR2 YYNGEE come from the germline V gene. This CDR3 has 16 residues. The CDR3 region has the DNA TGTGCCAGCAGCTTTATAGCGGGGGACAGCACAGATACGCAGTATTTT. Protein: CASSFIAGDSTDTQYF.

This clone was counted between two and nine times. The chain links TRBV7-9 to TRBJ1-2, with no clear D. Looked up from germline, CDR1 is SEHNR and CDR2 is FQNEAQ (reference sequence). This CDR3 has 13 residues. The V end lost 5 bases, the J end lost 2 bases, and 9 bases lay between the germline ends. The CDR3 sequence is CASSPLGNYGYTF. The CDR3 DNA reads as TGTGCCAGCAGCCCATTGGGGAACTATGGCTACACCTTC.

CDR3 sequence: CSASGVTYEQYF. The CDR3 DNA sequence: TGCAGCGCGAGCGGGGTAACCTACGAGCAGTACTTC. The chain has TRBV29-1 and TRBJ2-7; 7 bases fit TRBD2. CDR1 is SQVTM and CDR2 is ANQGSEA in the germline V gene. The length of the CDR3 is 12 residues. Trimming removed 7 bases from V and 2 bases from J; junction bases left unmatched: 5.

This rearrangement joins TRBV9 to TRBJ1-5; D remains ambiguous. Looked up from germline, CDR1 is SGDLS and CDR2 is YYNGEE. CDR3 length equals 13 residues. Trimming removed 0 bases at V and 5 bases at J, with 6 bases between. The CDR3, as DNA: TGTGCCAGCAGCGTAGTAAAAGATCAGCCCCAGCATTTT. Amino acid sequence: CASSVVKDQPQHF.

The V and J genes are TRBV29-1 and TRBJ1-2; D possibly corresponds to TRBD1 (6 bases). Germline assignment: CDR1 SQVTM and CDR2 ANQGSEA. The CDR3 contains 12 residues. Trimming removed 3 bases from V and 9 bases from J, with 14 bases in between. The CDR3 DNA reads TGCAGCGTTGATAGGGGCAGGGGAAGCTACACCTTC. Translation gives CSVDRGRGSYTF.

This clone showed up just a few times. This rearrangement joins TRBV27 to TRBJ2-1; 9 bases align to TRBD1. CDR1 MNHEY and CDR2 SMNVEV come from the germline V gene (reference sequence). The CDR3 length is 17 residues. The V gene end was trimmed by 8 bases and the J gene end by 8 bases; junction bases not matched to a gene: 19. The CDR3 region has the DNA TGTGCCAGCGGAAATTATCCCGGGACAGGGAGTGAGGATGAGCAGTTCTTC. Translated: CASGNYPGTGSEDEQFF.

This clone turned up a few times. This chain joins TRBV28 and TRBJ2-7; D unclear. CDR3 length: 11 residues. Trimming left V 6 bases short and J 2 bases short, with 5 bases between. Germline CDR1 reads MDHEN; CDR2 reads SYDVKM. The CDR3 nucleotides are TGTGCCAGCAGGGGCCCCTACGAGCAGTACTTC. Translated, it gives CASRGPYEQYF.

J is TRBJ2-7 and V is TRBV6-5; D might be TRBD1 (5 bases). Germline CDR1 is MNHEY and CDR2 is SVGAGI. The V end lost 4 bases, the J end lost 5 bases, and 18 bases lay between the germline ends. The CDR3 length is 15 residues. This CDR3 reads CASSWSGRGSDEQYF. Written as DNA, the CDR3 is TGTGCCAGCAGTTGGTCAGGGCGTGGGTCCGACGAGCAGTACTTC.

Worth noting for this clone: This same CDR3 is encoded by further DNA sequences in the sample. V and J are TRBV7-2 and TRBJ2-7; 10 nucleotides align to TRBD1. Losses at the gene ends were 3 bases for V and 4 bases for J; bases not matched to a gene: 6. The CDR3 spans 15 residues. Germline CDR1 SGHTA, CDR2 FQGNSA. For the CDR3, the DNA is TGTGCCAGCAGCTTCGGACGGGACAGGGGATACGAGCAGTACTTC. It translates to CASSFGRDRGYEQYF. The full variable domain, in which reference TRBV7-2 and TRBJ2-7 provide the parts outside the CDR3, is GAGVSQSPSNKVTEKGKDVELRCDPISGHTALYWYRQSLGQGLEFLIYFQGNSAPDKSGLPSDRFSAERTGGSVSTLTIQRTQQEDSAVYLCASSFGRDRGYEQYFGPGTRLTVT.

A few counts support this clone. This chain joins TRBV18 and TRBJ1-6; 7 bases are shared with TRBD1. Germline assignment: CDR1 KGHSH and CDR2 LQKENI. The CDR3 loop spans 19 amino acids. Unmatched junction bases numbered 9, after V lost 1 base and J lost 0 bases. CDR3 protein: CASSPRTGDRSSYNSPLHF. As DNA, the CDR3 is TGTGCCAGCTCACCACGTACAGGGGATAGGAGCTCCTATAATTCACCCCTCCACTTT. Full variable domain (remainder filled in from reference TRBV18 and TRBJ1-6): NAGVMQNPRHLVRRRGQEARLRCSPMKGHSHVYWYRQLPEEGLKFMVYLQKENIIDESGMPKERFSAEFPKEGPSILRIQQVVRGDSAAYFCASSPRTGDRSSYNSPLHFGNGTRLTVT.

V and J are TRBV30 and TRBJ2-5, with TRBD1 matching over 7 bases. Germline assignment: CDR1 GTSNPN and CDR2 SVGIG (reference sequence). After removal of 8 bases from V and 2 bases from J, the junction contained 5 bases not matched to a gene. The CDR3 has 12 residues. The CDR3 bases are TGTGCCCAATCGACAGGGCAAGAGACCCAGTACTTC. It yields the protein CAQSTGQETQYF.

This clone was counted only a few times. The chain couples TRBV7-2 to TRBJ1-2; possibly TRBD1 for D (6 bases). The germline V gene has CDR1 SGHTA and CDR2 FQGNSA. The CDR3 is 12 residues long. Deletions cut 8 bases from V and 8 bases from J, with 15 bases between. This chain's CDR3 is CASLRTTGGYTF. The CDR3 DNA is TGTGCCAGCCTCAGGACAACAGGGGGCTACACCTTC.